A single sample is the source of the 10 T cell receptor beta chains below, sequenced in a study of shared clonotypes between healthy human individuals. Naive CD8 cells were CD45RO-negative, positively selected for CCR7, excluding terminally differentiated effector memory CD45RA+ cells. Profiled with immunoSEQ multiplex PCR; TCRdb holds only in-frame clones, not every one. The table shows approximately 1.9 million clones, with just over 90% occurring only once. The sequenced material came from naive CD8+ T cells from PBMCs. Receptors originate from a man between 18 and 35 years old in good health. Some clones in this sample may be carry-over from other donors' samples.

The CDR3 DNA reads TGTGCCAGCTCACCTAAGAACCGGACAGGGACGAACTATGGCTACACCTTC. As protein: CASSPKNRTGTNYGYTF. The rearrangement links TRBV18 to TRBJ1-2; TRBD1 aligns across 8 bases. J was trimmed by 2 bases and V by 3 bases; bases with no gene match: 11. The CDR3 is made up of 17 amino acids. Germline CDR1 and CDR2: KGHSH and LQKENI.

This chain uses TRBV2 with TRBJ2-1; no firm D call. Germline V gene lookup returns CDR1 SNHLY and CDR2 FYNNEI. CDR3 size: 15 residues. The ends were cut back, 10 bases at V and 8 bases at J, with 24 bases in the middle. CDR3 nucleotides: TGTGCCATCACCCGTTACTCTTCCCTTGTGGATGAGCAGTTCTTC. Protein: CAITRYSSLVDEQFF.

This chain uses TRBV9 with TRBJ2-1, with TRBD2 matching 14 bases. CDR3 length: 20 residues. Per germline, CDR1 SGDLS and CDR2 YYNGEE. After removal of 3 bases from V and 7 bases from J, the junction contained 18 bases not matched to a gene. CDR3 in amino acids: CASSAIPGTSGSALRNEQFF. The DNA for the CDR3 is TGTGCCAGCAGCGCAATACCCGGGACTAGCGGGAGTGCGTTACGGAATGAGCAGTTCTTC.

The chain has TRBV28 and TRBJ2-7; 7 bases agree with TRBD2. The CDR3 is 15 amino acids. Germline assignment: CDR1 MDHEN and CDR2 SYDVKM. After removal of 3 bases from V and 3 bases from J, the junction contained 8 bases not matched to a gene. The CDR3 here is CASSFPLTGGYEQYF. The DNA of the CDR3 is TGTGCCAGCAGTTTCCCGTTAACGGGGGGCTACGAGCAGTACTTC.

The CDR3 sequence: CASSAGRGLSYEQYF. The DNA of the CDR3 is TGCGCCAGCAGTGCCGGGAGGGGGCTTTCCTACGAGCAGTACTTC. The V call is TRBV10-2, the J call TRBJ2-7, with TRBD2 as a possible D gene (8 bases). The CDR3 length is 15 residues. Trimming removed 4 bases at V and 1 base at J, with 14 bases between. In germline, CDR1 is WSHSY, CDR2 SAAADI.

The chain employs TRBV10-3 and TRBJ2-7; D not resolved. This CDR3 region has 14 residues. The germline V and J ends were trimmed by 6 bases and 5 bases, with 17 bases remaining between them. Per germline, CDR1 ENHRY and CDR2 SYGVKD. CDR3 nucleotides: TGTGCCATCAGCCTAGGGCTTGGTTCGAACGAGCAGTACTTC. Its protein product is CAISLGLGSNEQYF.

CDR3 coding DNA: TGTGCCAGCAGCTTAGGAGGGGGAATCAACTACGAGCAGTACTTC. It yields the protein CASSLGGGINYEQYF. The chain joins TRBV11-1 to TRBJ2-7, with D perhaps TRBD1 (6 bases). The V end was cut by 1 base, the J end by 3 bases, with 13 bases between. Germline V lookup: CDR1 SGHAT, CDR2 FQDESV (reference sequence). CDR3 length: 15 amino acids.

The chain links TRBV27 to TRBJ2-7, with 9 bases that match TRBD2. From germline, CDR1 is MNHEY and CDR2 SMNVEV (reference sequence). The CDR3 extends over 15 amino acids. V lost 7 bases and J lost 3; bases outside the gene matches: 10. This chain's CDR3 is CASKTDGSGSYEQYF. The CDR3 DNA reads TGTGCCAGCAAGACAGACGGTAGCGGGAGCTACGAGCAGTACTTC.

The rearrangement joins TRBV6-5 to TRBJ2-7; 11 bases fit TRBD2. This CDR3 contains 14 residues. The junction had 8 bases not matched to a gene; V was cut back by 6 bases and J by 7 bases. The germline V gene encodes CDR1 MNHEY and CDR2 SVGAGI. As DNA, the CDR3 is TGTGCCAGCAGCCTAGGACTAGCGGGCGCGGAGCAGTACTTC. It codes for CASSLGLAGAEQYF.

V gene TRBV5-4 combines with J gene TRBJ2-7, with D tentatively TRBD1 (5 bases). V was trimmed by 1 base and J by 6 bases, leaving 8 bases between them. CDR1 is SGHNT, CDR2 YYREEE, per germline (reference sequence). The CDR3 covers 12 residues. CDR3 amino acids: CASSLYRGEQYF. The CDR3 region has the DNA TGTGCCAGCAGCTTGTATAGGGGCGAGCAGTACTTC.